Sequencing of this T cell receptor beta chain was carried out in a study of cytomegalovirus exposure and HLA in healthy donors. The V gene end was trimmed by 8 bases and the J gene end by 2 bases; junction bases not matched to a gene: 9. Germline V gives CDR1 SGHVS, CDR2 FNYEAQ. The CDR3 extends over 15 amino acids. Vbeta (60) and Jbeta (13) primers were used in the PCR. Measured with immunoSEQ multiplex PCR; TCRdb has only the in-frame clones, and not every one. The profile shows more than 55,000 clones, around 83% of them singletons. In the case of this clone: As yet, its antigen is unknown.

Findings and caveats of the study: Confirmation was obtained in vitro that a few CMV-associated chains are specific for CMV antigens. Most CMV-associated TCR beta chains were later found to appear HLA-restricted.

This chain connects TRBV7-6 to TRBJ2-3, with 8 bases lining up with TRBD2. The sample consisted of PBMCs. The TCR originated in a human donor in good health. In DNA form, the CDR3 reads TGTGCCAGCCGCTCCGGGCGGGGGGTCACAGATACGCAGTATTTT. This translates into CASRSGRGVTDTQYF.